These 22 T cell receptor beta chains came from one sample sequenced in a study of blood T cell repertoires in COVID-19. The method was immunoSEQ multiplex PCR; TCRdb's version includes in-frame clones alone and lacks a portion of them. Seen here are 300,000 to 400,000 clones, about 87% observed once, and the top ten hold approximately 9.4%. The sequenced material came from peripheral blood. The receptors originated from a man aged 25 to 40 with COVID-19, enrolled during active disease.

The chain couples TRBV18 to TRBJ2-7; D might be TRBD1 (6 bases). The ends were cut back, 6 bases at V and 3 bases at J, with 18 bases in the middle. This CDR3 spans 15 amino acids. Germline V gene lookup returns CDR1 KGHSH and CDR2 LQKENI. The CDR3 bases are TGTGCCAGCTCCCCATCACCAGTAGGGGGCTACGAGCAGTACTTC. Protein sequence: CASSPSPVGGYEQYF.

The V call is TRBV9, the J call TRBJ1-6; D remains ambiguous. V dropped 3 bases and J dropped 7 bases, with 14 bases sitting between them. Per germline, CDR1 SGDLS and CDR2 YYNGEE. The CDR3 totals 15 residues. The chain's CDR3 is CASSAVAFGNSPLHF. Written as DNA, the CDR3 is TGTGCCAGCAGCGCCGTCGCTTTCGGGAATTCACCCCTCCACTTT.

The chain employs TRBV28 and TRBJ2-7; 9 bases line up with TRBD1. V trimming: 2 bases; J trimming: 2 bases; junction bases outside the gene matches: 1. The CDR3 is 14 amino acids. The germline V gene encodes CDR1 MDHEN and CDR2 SYDVKM. The CDR3 loop reads CASSLTGGPYEQYF. The CDR3 DNA is TGTGCCAGCAGTTTAACAGGGGGCCCCTACGAGCAGTACTTC.

This clone is a singleton in its sample. This CDR3 is CATSMGLADSYEQYF. The CDR3 coding sequence is TGTGCCACCAGTATGGGACTAGCGGACTCCTACGAGCAGTACTTC. The V call is TRBV24-1, the J call TRBJ2-7; 11 bases are shared with TRBD2. The CDR3 runs 15 residues. Germline CDR1 and CDR2: KGHDR and SFDVKD. V shed 6 bases, J shed 0 bases, and the junction held 3 bases outside the gene matches.

V and J are TRBV4-2 and TRBJ1-1; 7 nucleotides line up with TRBD1. Germline assignment: CDR1 LGHNA and CDR2 YNFKEQ. The V gene end was trimmed by 0 bases and the J gene end by 7 bases; junction bases not matched to a gene: 11. The CDR3 spans 16 residues. The chain's CDR3 is CASSQDGPGQLSEAFF. The CDR3 nucleotides are TGTGCCAGCAGCCAAGATGGTCCGGGACAGCTAAGTGAAGCTTTCTTT.

The genes are TRBV9 and TRBJ1-2, with 7 bases matching TRBD1. There are 14 residues in the CDR3. In germline, CDR1 is SGDLS, CDR2 YYNGEE. With V trimmed by 2 bases and J by 1 base, 2 bases remained unmatched. CDR3 in DNA: TGTGCCAGCAGCGTCGGGACAGATAACTATGGCTACACCTTC. This gives the protein CASSVGTDNYGYTF.

The chain couples TRBV3-1 (or the pseudogene TRBV3-2) to TRBJ2-1, with D perhaps TRBD1 (8 bases). The CDR3 loop spans 16 amino acids. The V end was cut by 5 bases, the J end by 9 bases, with 23 bases between. CDR1 and CDR2 (germline): LGHDT, YNNKEL (reference sequence). The CDR3 sequence is CASSFVRGQGGGEQFF. CDR3 nucleotides: TGTGCCAGCAGCTTCGTCCGAGGACAGGGAGGGGGTGAGCAGTTCTTC.

The genes are TRBV7-2 and TRBJ1-2; D possibly corresponds to TRBD1 (5 bases). CDR1 SGHTA and CDR2 FQGNSA come from the germline V gene. There are 16 residues in the CDR3. Trimming cost V 0 bases and J 5 bases, with 16 bases left between them. CDR3 sequence: CASSLAWAGIGYGYTF. CDR3 in DNA: TGTGCCAGCAGCTTAGCCTGGGCAGGGATAGGGTATGGCTACACCTTC.

This clone appeared once. The chain couples TRBV6-7 to TRBJ1-6; TRBD1 agrees at 8 bases. TRBV6-7 is annotated as an ORF whose role is uncertain. The CDR3 has 16 amino acids. Germline trimming cut 7 bases from V and 9 bases from J; bases unmatched to any gene: 14. The DNA of the CDR3 is TGTGCCAGCACCTCCCGGCAGGGGGCCTCAGGTTCACCCCTCCACTTT. Amino acids: CASTSRQGASGSPLHF.

V usage is TRBV28 and J usage is TRBJ1-5; D gene ambiguous. CDR3 size: 16 residues. Germline CDR1 MDHEN, CDR2 SYDVKM. Trimming pared 5 bases from V and 0 bases from J, leaving 14 bases between. CDR3 sequence (DNA): TGTGCCAGCAGTCCCTCCGGAGGCACTAGCAATCAGCCCCAGCATTTT. Its protein product is CASSPSGGTSNQPQHF.

The chain employs TRBV14 and TRBJ1-4, with 7 positions matching TRBD1. V dropped 4 bases and J dropped 4; count of bases not matched to a gene: 6. CDR3 length: 15 amino acids. CDR1 SGHDN and CDR2 FVKESK come from the germline V gene. CDR3 protein: CASSRLGQLNEKLFF. Here the CDR3 DNA reads TGTGCCAGCAGCCGCCTGGGACAGCTTAATGAAAAACTGTTTTTT.

The V and J genes are TRBV27 and TRBJ2-7; the D gene is possibly TRBD1 (5 bases). Germline CDR1 MNHEY, CDR2 SMNVEV (reference sequence). Trimming took 2 bases from V and 1 from J, leaving 9 bases between them. This CDR3 has 14 residues. For the CDR3, the DNA is TGTGCCAGCAGTTTAATGGACAAGTCCTACGAGCAGTACTTC. Amino acids: CASSLMDKSYEQYF.

V gene TRBV12-3 or TRBV12-4 combines with J gene TRBJ2-7; TRBD2 aligns across 7 bases. Trimming cost V 6 bases and J 8 bases; bases outside gene matches: 4. This CDR3 is built from 11 residues. The CDR3 is CASRVGGKQYF. CDR3 DNA: TGTGCCAGCAGAGTCGGGGGGAAGCAGTACTTC.

V usage is TRBV19 and J usage is TRBJ1-2, with 8 bases aligning to TRBD1. With V trimmed by 4 bases and J by 5 bases, 3 bases remained unmatched. Germline V gene sequence: CDR1 LNHDA, CDR2 SQIVND (reference sequence). The CDR3 runs to 13 residues. In nucleotides, the CDR3 is TGTGCCAGTAGTAGTCAGGGGGCGTATGGCTACACCTTC. Translation gives CASSSQGAYGYTF. The variable domain in full, with the rest retrieved from reference TRBV19 and TRBJ1-2, is DGGITQSPKYLFRKEGQNVTLSCEQNLNHDAMYWYRQDPGQGLRLIYYSQIVNDFQKGDIAEGYSVSREKKESFPLTVTSAQKNPTAFYLCASSSQGAYGYTFGSGTRLTVV.

The chain couples TRBV28 to TRBJ1-6; 9 nucleotides line up with TRBD1. The CDR3 contains 15 residues. Trimming took 5 bases from V and 7 from J; bases not matched to a gene: 6. Germline V gene lookup returns CDR1 MDHEN and CDR2 SYDVKM. CDR3 amino acids: CASSGGQGYNSPLHF. DNA for the CDR3: TGTGCCAGCAGTGGAGGACAGGGGTACAATTCACCCCTCCACTTT.

In its sample, this clone was seen once. The CDR3 DNA is TGTGCCAGCGGATACCGGACAGAACAGCATTTT. Protein: CASGYRTEQHF. This rearrangement joins TRBV6-5 to TRBJ1-5; the D gene is possibly TRBD1 (6 bases). Germline V gives CDR1 MNHEY, CDR2 SVGAGI. This CDR3 is built from 11 residues. Trimming took 8 bases from V and 13 from J, leaving 15 bases between them.

V is TRBV7-2 and J is TRBJ2-7; D might be TRBD2 (5 bases). The CDR3 loop spans 15 amino acids. Germline CDR1 is SGHTA and CDR2 is FQGNSA. The V end lost 1 base, the J end lost 6 bases, and 16 bases lay between the germline ends. DNA of the CDR3: TGTGCCAGCAGCTTAGTACGAGTCGGGGAAGGCGAGCAGTACTTC. It encodes CASSLVRVGEGEQYF.

The chain is built from TRBV7-9 and TRBJ2-2, with a weak D call TRBD1 (8 bases). With 5 bases removed from V and 5 bases from J, the gap between germline ends came to 15 bases. Germline assignment: CDR1 SEHNR and CDR2 FQNEAQ (reference sequence). The CDR3 has 15 amino acids. CDR3 in amino acids: CASSRDRGGTGELFF. In DNA, the CDR3 is TGTGCCAGCAGCCGTGACAGGGGAGGGACCGGGGAGCTGTTTTTT. The full variable domain, completed using reference TRBV7-9 and TRBJ2-2, is DTGVSQNPRHKITKRGQNVTFRCDPISEHNRLYWYRQTLGQGPEFLTYFQNEAQLEKSRLLSDRFSAERPKGSFSTLEIQRTEQGDSAMYLCASSRDRGGTGELFFGEGSRLTVL.

This clone came up a few times. J is TRBJ2-7 and V is TRBV4-1, with D perhaps TRBD2 (7 bases). The CDR3 is 17 amino acids. V lost 2 bases, J lost 2 bases, and 19 bases lay in between. Germline V gene lookup returns CDR1 MGHRA and CDR2 YSYEKL. The CDR3 nucleotides are TGCGCCAGCAGCCAATCCGTGGGGGGGCGTCTCACCTACGAGCAGTACTTC. Residues: CASSQSVGGRLTYEQYF.

This chain connects TRBV5-4 to TRBJ2-1, with 8 nucleotides matching TRBD1. The V and J ends lost 5 bases and 3 bases, in that order; junction bases with no gene match: 10. Germline CDR1 SGHNT, CDR2 YYREEE (reference sequence). This CDR3 has 16 residues. DNA for the CDR3: TGTGCCAGCAGACTGGACAGGGCAACCCTCTACAATGAGCAGTTCTTC. It translates to CASRLDRATLYNEQFF.

The rearrangement joins TRBV7-2 to TRBJ2-7; weak D call: TRBD2 (6 bases). This CDR3 is 17 amino acids long. Deletions cut 5 bases from V and 0 bases from J, with 20 bases between. Germline V gives CDR1 SGHTA, CDR2 FQGNSA. DNA of the CDR3: TGTGCCAGCAGCCCCCCCCGGGGGACGGCGAACTCCTACGAGCAGTACTTC. It specifies CASSPPRGTANSYEQYF.

This clone occurred once. V and J are TRBV7-2 and TRBJ2-7; 7 nucleotides match TRBD2. Germline CDR1 and CDR2: SGHTA and FQGNSA. This CDR3 has 15 amino acids. V lost 5 bases and J lost 0; bases outside the gene matches: 7. The CDR3 here is CASSTQAGYSYEQYF. The CDR3 DNA sequence: TGTGCCAGCAGCACCCAAGCGGGGTACTCCTACGAGCAGTACTTC.